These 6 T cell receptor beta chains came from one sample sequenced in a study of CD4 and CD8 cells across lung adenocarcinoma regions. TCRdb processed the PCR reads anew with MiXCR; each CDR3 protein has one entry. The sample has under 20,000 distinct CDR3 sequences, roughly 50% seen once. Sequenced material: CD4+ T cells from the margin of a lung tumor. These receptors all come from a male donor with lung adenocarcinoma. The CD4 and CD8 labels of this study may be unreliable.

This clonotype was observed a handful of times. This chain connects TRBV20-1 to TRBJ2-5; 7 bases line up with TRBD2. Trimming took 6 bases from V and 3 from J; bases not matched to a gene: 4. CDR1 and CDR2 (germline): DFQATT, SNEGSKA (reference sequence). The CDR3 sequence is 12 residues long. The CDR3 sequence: CSAIAGKETQYF. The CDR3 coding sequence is TGCAGTGCCATAGCGGGTAAAGAGACCCAGTACTTC.

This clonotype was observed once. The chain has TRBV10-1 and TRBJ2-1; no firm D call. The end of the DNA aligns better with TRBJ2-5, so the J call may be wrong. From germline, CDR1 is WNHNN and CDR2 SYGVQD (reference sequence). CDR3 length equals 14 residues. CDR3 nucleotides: TGCGCCAGCAGTGAATCCCAAACCGGAGAGACCCAGTACTTC. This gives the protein CASSESQTGETQYF.

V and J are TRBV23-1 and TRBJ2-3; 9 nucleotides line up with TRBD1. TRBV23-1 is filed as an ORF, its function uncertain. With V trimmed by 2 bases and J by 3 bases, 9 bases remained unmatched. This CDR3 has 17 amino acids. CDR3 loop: CASSQNLTGTGTDTQYF. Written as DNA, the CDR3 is TGCGCCAGCAGTCAAAATTTAACCGGGACAGGGACAGATACGCAGTATTTT.

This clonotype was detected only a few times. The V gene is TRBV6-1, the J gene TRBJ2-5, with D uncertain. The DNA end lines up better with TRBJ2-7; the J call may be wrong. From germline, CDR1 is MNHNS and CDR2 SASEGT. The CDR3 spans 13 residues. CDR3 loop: CASSDRFTYEQYF. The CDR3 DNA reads TGTGCCAGCAGCGACCGTTTTACCTACGAGCAGTACTTC.

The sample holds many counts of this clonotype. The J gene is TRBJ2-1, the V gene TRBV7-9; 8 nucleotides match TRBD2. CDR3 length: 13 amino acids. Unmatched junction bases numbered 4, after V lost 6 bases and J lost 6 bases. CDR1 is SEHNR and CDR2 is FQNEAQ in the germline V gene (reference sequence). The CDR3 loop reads CASRLSGSNEQFF. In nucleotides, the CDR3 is TGTGCCAGCAGACTAAGCGGGAGCAATGAGCAGTTCTTC.

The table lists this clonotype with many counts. In DNA form, the CDR3 reads TGTGCCATCAGCGCCGGGGACTACACTTACGAGCAGTACTTC. Translated: CAISAGDYTYEQYF. The V and J genes are TRBV10-3 and TRBJ2-5, with TRBD2 identical over 7 bases. The J call may be incorrect, as the DNA end agrees better with TRBJ2-7. Germline V gene data show CDR1 as ENHRY and CDR2 as SYGVKD. The CDR3 totals 14 residues.